These T cell receptor beta chains were read from a single sample in a study of T cells in Graves' hyperthyroidism and ophthalmopathy. Via MiXCR, TCRdb re-called the multiplex PCR reads, giving one row per CDR3 protein. Among hundreds of thousands of distinct CDR3 sequences listed, 20% to 25% were seen once. The sequenced sample was blood. All receptors come from a woman between 65 and 79 years old with Graves' ophthalmopathy. The CDR3 runs from the conserved cysteine through the conserved F or W. The order of the fields is clone size, J gene, D gene, V gene, CDR3 DNA, CDR3 protein. The D gene is left open where the match is weak. For some rows the clone size is stated as once, few or many, or as a class when expanded; others skip it.

clone_size: many
j_call: TRBJ1-1
d_call: -
v_call: TRBV20-1
cdr3_nt: TGCAGTGCCCAGGACAGACGGGACGCTGAAGCTTTCTTT
cdr3_aa: CSAQDRRDAEAFF

clone_size: -
j_call: TRBJ2-7
d_call: -
v_call: TRBV6-1
cdr3_nt: TGTGCCAGCAGCGGGGGCCTTCCGGGGGAGAAGCAGTACTTC
cdr3_aa: CASSGGLPGEKQYF

clone_size: few
j_call: TRBJ2-1
d_call: TRBD1
v_call: TRBV7-9
cdr3_nt: TGTGCCAGCAGCTCCACAGGGGATCCGACGTACAATGAGCAGTTCTTC
cdr3_aa: CASSSTGDPTYNEQFF

clone_size: many
j_call: TRBJ1-1
d_call: TRBD1
v_call: TRBV2
cdr3_nt: TGTGCCAGCAGTACCCGACAGGGCTCGAACACTGAAGCTTTCTTT
cdr3_aa: CASSTRQGSNTEAFF

clone_size: -
j_call: TRBJ1-5
d_call: -
v_call: TRBV20-1
cdr3_nt: TGCAGTGCTTACCCATCGGTCAAAGGGCTGAATCAGCCCCAGCATTTT
cdr3_aa: CSAYPSVKGLNQPQHF

clone_size: -
j_call: TRBJ1-2
d_call: -
v_call: TRBV7-8
cdr3_nt: TGTGCCAGCAGCCACCCGCAGGGCGCGAGGGGCTACACCTTC
cdr3_aa: CASSHPQGARGYTF

clone_size: few
j_call: TRBJ1-4
d_call: -
v_call: TRBV30
cdr3_nt: TGTGCCTGGATGGACAGCCTGAATGAAAAACTGTTTTTT
cdr3_aa: CAWMDSLNEKLFF

clone_size: -
j_call: TRBJ2-1
d_call: -
v_call: TRBV3-1
cdr3_nt: TGTGCCAGCAGCCGAGTCCTCCTGGATCGGAATGAGCAGTTCTTC
cdr3_aa: CASSRVLLDRNEQFF

clone_size: many
j_call: TRBJ1-1
d_call: -
v_call: TRBV20-1
cdr3_nt: TGCAGTGCTAGAGAGGGCGGAGGGGGAGCTTTCTTT
cdr3_aa: CSAREGGGGAFF

clone_size: many
j_call: TRBJ2-7
d_call: TRBD2
v_call: TRBV3-1
cdr3_nt: TGCGCCAGCAGCCAAGGTTGGGCTAGCGGTCTTGGGCAGTACTTC
cdr3_aa: CASSQGWASGLGQYF

clone_size: -
j_call: TRBJ2-3
d_call: -
v_call: TRBV10-1
cdr3_nt: TGCGCCAGCTCAGCATTTCAAGATACGCAGTATTTT
cdr3_aa: CASSAFQDTQYF

clone_size: few
j_call: TRBJ2-2
d_call: -
v_call: TRBV18
cdr3_nt: TGTGCCAGCTCACCAGGGGGCGGACAGTCCGGGGAGCTGTTTTTT
cdr3_aa: CASSPGGGQSGELFF

clone_size: -
j_call: TRBJ1-3
d_call: -
v_call: TRBV15
cdr3_nt: TGTGCCACCAGCAGAGGGGGGGAGCTCTCTGGAAACACCATATATTTT
cdr3_aa: CATSRGGELSGNTIYF

clone_size: few
j_call: TRBJ1-1
d_call: -
v_call: TRBV27
cdr3_nt: TGTGCCAGCAGTTTAGGCAGGGTGGGCACTGAAGCTTTCTTT
cdr3_aa: CASSLGRVGTEAFF

clone_size: many
j_call: TRBJ1-5
d_call: -
v_call: TRBV6-2/TRBV6-3
cdr3_nt: TGTGCCAGCAGCCCCATTTTGCAGCCCCAGCATTTT
cdr3_aa: CASSPILQPQHF

clone_size: many
j_call: TRBJ2-2
d_call: TRBD2
v_call: TRBV7-2
cdr3_nt: TGTGCCAGCAGCTCGGGACTAGCGAACACCGGGGAGCTGTTTTTT
cdr3_aa: CASSSGLANTGELFF

clone_size: many
j_call: TRBJ1-2
d_call: -
v_call: TRBV20-1
cdr3_nt: TGCAGTGCTAGAGGGGGCGGGAACTATGGCTACACCTTC
cdr3_aa: CSARGGGNYGYTF

clone_size: few
j_call: TRBJ2-7
d_call: -
v_call: TRBV6-2/TRBV6-3
cdr3_nt: TGTGCCAGCAGTTATCTGGATCACGAGCAGTACTTC
cdr3_aa: CASSYLDHEQYF

clone_size: few
j_call: TRBJ2-7
d_call: TRBD1
v_call: TRBV6-1
cdr3_nt: TGTGCCAGCAGTAGGGGGACAGGGGCTACCTACGAGCAGTACTTC
cdr3_aa: CASSRGTGATYEQYF

clone_size: -
j_call: TRBJ1-1
d_call: -
v_call: TRBV20-1
cdr3_nt: TGCAGTGCCCCGGGCAGTGGATGGTCTGAAGCTTTCTTT
cdr3_aa: CSAPGSGWSEAFF

clone_size: -
j_call: TRBJ1-2
d_call: -
v_call: TRBV29-1
cdr3_nt: TGCAGCGTTACCTCCGGGACGGGACGGACGTACACCTTC
cdr3_aa: CSVTSGTGRTYTF

clone_size: many
j_call: TRBJ1-5
d_call: TRBD1
v_call: TRBV2
cdr3_nt: TGTGCCAGCAGTGAAGCCACAGGGGGCAATCAGCCCCAGCATTTT
cdr3_aa: CASSEATGGNQPQHF

clone_size: few
j_call: TRBJ2-1
d_call: TRBD2
v_call: TRBV4-1
cdr3_nt: TGCGCCAGCAGCCCGGAGAATAGCGGGCTCGCCTATGAGCAGTTCTTC
cdr3_aa: CASSPENSGLAYEQFF

clone_size: -
j_call: TRBJ1-2
d_call: -
v_call: TRBV20-1
cdr3_nt: TGCAGTGCTAGATTGCCTGGCGGGCCCTATGGCTACACCTTC
cdr3_aa: CSARLPGGPYGYTF

clone_size: few
j_call: TRBJ2-3
d_call: TRBD2
v_call: TRBV9
cdr3_nt: TGTGCCAGCAGCGCTGGGGGGCTAGCGGGAGGTCTGGCGGGCACAGATACGCAGTATTTT
cdr3_aa: CASSAGGLAGGLAGTDTQYF

clone_size: -
j_call: TRBJ2-2
d_call: TRBD2
v_call: TRBV12-3/TRBV12-4
cdr3_nt: TGTGCCAGCAGTACCCCGGGGAGGGCCGGGGAGCTGTTTTTT
cdr3_aa: CASSTPGRAGELFF

clone_size: -
j_call: TRBJ2-4
d_call: TRBD1
v_call: TRBV19
cdr3_nt: TGTGCCAGTAGTCAGACAGGGGGAGCTAAAAACATTCAGTACTTC
cdr3_aa: CASSQTGGAKNIQYF

clone_size: once
j_call: TRBJ1-3
d_call: -
v_call: TRBV6-5
cdr3_nt: TGTGCCAGCAGTTACGGTTTTCCAGGCGGAAACACCATATATTTT
cdr3_aa: CASSYGFPGGNTIYF

clone_size: -
j_call: TRBJ2-1
d_call: -
v_call: TRBV9
cdr3_nt: TGTGCCAGCAGCGTAGCTTCACAGGGGGGGTCTAAAGAGCAGTTCTTC
cdr3_aa: CASSVASQGGSKEQFF

clone_size: -
j_call: TRBJ2-1
d_call: -
v_call: TRBV30
cdr3_nt: TGTGCCTGGAGTGATTCTGGAGATGAGCAGTTCTTC
cdr3_aa: CAWSDSGDEQFF

clone_size: many
j_call: TRBJ2-7
d_call: -
v_call: TRBV6-2/TRBV6-3
cdr3_nt: TGTGCCAGCAGGGAACTAGGTTACGAGCAGTACTTC
cdr3_aa: CASRELGYEQYF

clone_size: -
j_call: TRBJ2-2
d_call: TRBD1
v_call: TRBV12-3/TRBV12-4
cdr3_nt: TGTGCCAGCAGCGTCGGACAGGGGGCTCACTACACCAGGGAGCTGTTTTTT
cdr3_aa: CASSVGQGAHYTRELFF

clone_size: -
j_call: TRBJ2-7
d_call: -
v_call: TRBV7-9
cdr3_nt: TGTGCCAGCAGCTCCCAGGGGGGGAGGTACTTC
cdr3_aa: CASSSQGGRYF

clone_size: few
j_call: TRBJ2-4
d_call: TRBD1
v_call: TRBV28
cdr3_nt: TGTGCCAGCAGAGCGACAGGGTTTTCCAAAAACATTCAGTACTTC
cdr3_aa: CASRATGFSKNIQYF

clone_size: many
j_call: TRBJ2-3
d_call: TRBD2
v_call: TRBV7-2
cdr3_nt: TGTGCCAGCAGCTTAGCGGGAGGGTCGGGCACGCAGTATTTT
cdr3_aa: CASSLAGGSGTQYF

clone_size: -
j_call: TRBJ2-2
d_call: -
v_call: TRBV3-1
cdr3_nt: TGTGCCAGCAGCCAAGTCCCCGCCGGTGGGGTGTCGCACACCGGGGAGCTGTTTTTT
cdr3_aa: CASSQVPAGGVSHTGELFF

clone_size: few
j_call: TRBJ2-2
d_call: -
v_call: TRBV3-1
cdr3_nt: TGTGCCAGCAGCCAAGATGTACGGGCTTATGGGGAGCTGTTTTTT
cdr3_aa: CASSQDVRAYGELFF

clone_size: many
j_call: TRBJ1-1
d_call: -
v_call: TRBV2
cdr3_nt: TGTGCCAGCAGTGTACAGCCCCGTGAAGCTTTCTTT
cdr3_aa: CASSVQPREAFF

clone_size: -
j_call: TRBJ1-6
d_call: -
v_call: TRBV18
cdr3_nt: TGTGCCAGCTCCCGCGCTACCGGAGCTAATTCACCCCTCCACTTT
cdr3_aa: CASSRATGANSPLHF

clone_size: few
j_call: TRBJ2-6
d_call: TRBD1
v_call: TRBV27
cdr3_nt: TGTGCCAGCAGTTTAGCGGGACAGGGTACTGGGGCCAACGTCCTGACTTTC
cdr3_aa: CASSLAGQGTGANVLTF

clone_size: -
j_call: TRBJ2-4
d_call: -
v_call: TRBV12-3/TRBV12-4
cdr3_nt: TGTGCCAGCTCCTCAGGGACAATCCATTACAAAAACATTCAGTACTTC
cdr3_aa: CASSSGTIHYKNIQYF

clone_size: -
j_call: TRBJ2-1
d_call: -
v_call: TRBV5-1
cdr3_nt: TGCGCCAGCAGCTCGGCGGTTTCCACCGGCAATGAGCAGTTCTTC
cdr3_aa: CASSSAVSTGNEQFF

clone_size: -
j_call: TRBJ2-5
d_call: TRBD1
v_call: TRBV5-4
cdr3_nt: TGTGCCAGCAGAGGCGGACAGGAACATCAAGAGACCCAGTACTTC
cdr3_aa: CASRGGQEHQETQYF

clone_size: many
j_call: TRBJ2-7
d_call: -
v_call: TRBV6-1
cdr3_nt: TGTGCCAGCAGCAAGACATTTTCCTACGAGCAGTACTTC
cdr3_aa: CASSKTFSYEQYF

clone_size: -
j_call: TRBJ2-7
d_call: -
v_call: TRBV4-3
cdr3_nt: TGCGCCAGCAGCCAAGATCGCCACAAAGGGCAGTACTTC
cdr3_aa: CASSQDRHKGQYF

clone_size: -
j_call: TRBJ1-5
d_call: TRBD1
v_call: TRBV28
cdr3_nt: TGTGCCAGCACTCCCCGACAGGGAGGGAATCGGCCCCAGCATTTT
cdr3_aa: CASTPRQGGNRPQHF

clone_size: many
j_call: TRBJ1-1
d_call: -
v_call: TRBV12-3/TRBV12-4
cdr3_nt: TGTGCCAGCAGTTCAGGGAGATCTGAAGCTTTCTTT
cdr3_aa: CASSSGRSEAFF

clone_size: -
j_call: TRBJ2-1
d_call: TRBD2
v_call: TRBV6-1
cdr3_nt: TGTGCCAGCAGTGAATCTGTCCGGGGACTAGCGGGAGGAGACAATGAGCAGTTCTTC
cdr3_aa: CASSESVRGLAGGDNEQFF

clone_size: -
j_call: TRBJ1-2
d_call: -
v_call: TRBV3-1
cdr3_nt: TGTGCCAGCAGCCCAGAAATCAGCACACTGGGTTATGGCTACACCTTC
cdr3_aa: CASSPEISTLGYGYTF

clone_size: many
j_call: TRBJ2-1
d_call: -
v_call: TRBV6-1
cdr3_nt: TGTGCCAGCAGGGCAGGGCCCTACAATGAGCAGTTCTTC
cdr3_aa: CASRAGPYNEQFF

clone_size: few
j_call: TRBJ2-4
d_call: -
v_call: TRBV12-3/TRBV12-4
cdr3_nt: TGTGCCAGCACCAAGGGACAAGAAAACATTCAGTACTTC
cdr3_aa: CASTKGQENIQYF

clone_size: -
j_call: TRBJ1-2
d_call: -
v_call: TRBV30
cdr3_nt: TGTGCCTGGATGGAATCAGGGTGGGGCTACACCTTC
cdr3_aa: CAWMESGWGYTF

clone_size: -
j_call: TRBJ1-2
d_call: -
v_call: TRBV2
cdr3_nt: TGTGCCAGCAGTGAAACAGGAATCTATGGCTACACCTTC
cdr3_aa: CASSETGIYGYTF

clone_size: -
j_call: TRBJ1-1
d_call: TRBD1
v_call: TRBV12-3/TRBV12-4
cdr3_nt: TGTGCCAGCAGTTTATCCCGGGACAGGGGAGCTTTCTTT
cdr3_aa: CASSLSRDRGAFF